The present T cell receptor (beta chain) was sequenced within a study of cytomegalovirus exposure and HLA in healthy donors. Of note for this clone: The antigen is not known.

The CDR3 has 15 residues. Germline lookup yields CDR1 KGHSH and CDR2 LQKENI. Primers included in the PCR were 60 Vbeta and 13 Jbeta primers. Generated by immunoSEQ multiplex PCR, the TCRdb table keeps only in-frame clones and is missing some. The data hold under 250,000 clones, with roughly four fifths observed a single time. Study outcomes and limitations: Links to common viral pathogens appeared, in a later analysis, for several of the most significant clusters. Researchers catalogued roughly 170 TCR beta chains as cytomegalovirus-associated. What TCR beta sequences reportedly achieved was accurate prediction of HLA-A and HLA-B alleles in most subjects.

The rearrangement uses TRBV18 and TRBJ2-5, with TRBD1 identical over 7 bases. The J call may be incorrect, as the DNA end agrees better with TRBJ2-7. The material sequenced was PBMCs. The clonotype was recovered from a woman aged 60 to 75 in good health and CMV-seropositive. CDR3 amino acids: CASSPGTASSYEQYF. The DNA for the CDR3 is TGTGCCAGCTCACCCGGGACAGCCAGCTCCTACGAGCAGTACTTC.